This T cell receptor beta chain is drawn from a study of T cell repertoires in cytomegalovirus infection. About the study: TCR beta signatures that were public indicated CMV infection and matching HLA type. Whole-study findings and limits: Cumulative frequency of public TCR beta families picked out carriers of CMV plus the relevant HLA. Within the response measured ex vivo, HLA-C-restricted CMV-specific TCR beta clonotypes were dominant.

MiXCR was run by TCRdb on the reads, yielding one entry per CDR3 protein. Altogether 480,000 or so distinct CDR3 sequences are present, 10% to 12% being singletons, with the ten largest covering 10%. As regards this clonotype: Its antigen is currently unknown.

The clonotype comes from a human donor in good health (CMV status not recorded). Some clones in this sample may be carry-over from other donors' samples. The sequenced material came from PBMCs.

The CDR3 nucleotides read TGTGCCAGCAGCAAGATCAACAATGAGCAGTTCTTC. Protein: CASSKINNEQFF. V usage is TRBV5-5 and J usage is TRBJ2-1; D unresolved. The CDR3 covers 12 residues. The V gene lost 4 bases and the J gene lost 5 bases, with 7 bases spanning the gap. Germline-derived CDR1 and CDR2 are SGHKS and YYEKEE (reference sequence).